These 22 T cell receptor beta chains were all obtained from the same sample, sequenced in a study of blood T cell repertoires in COVID-19. Only in-frame clones appear in the TCRdb table, and some are missing; sequencing was by immunoSEQ multiplex PCR. This table has some 200,000 clones, about 80% appearing once. Specimen: peripheral blood. The receptors were gathered from a human donor with acute or convalescent COVID-19. The donor label of this sample is uncertain.

This clone was recorded only once. The CDR3 is CASSGRDYGKDTQYF. Here the CDR3 DNA reads TGCGCCAGCAGTGGACGGGACTATGGGAAAGATACGCAGTATTTT. This chain joins TRBV10-1 and TRBJ2-3; TRBD2 aligns across 7 bases. Germline CDR1 and CDR2: WNHNN and SYGVQD (reference sequence). The CDR3 runs 15 residues. Trimming removed 4 bases from V and 5 bases from J; junction bases left unmatched: 9.

The chain joins TRBV29-1 to TRBJ2-5, with a weak D call TRBD2 (5 bases). Trimming pared 0 bases from V and 5 bases from J, leaving 10 bases between. CDR3 length: 13 residues. Germline V gives CDR1 SQVTM, CDR2 ANQGSEA. The CDR3 here is CSVEDLWRETQYF. CDR3 DNA: TGCAGCGTTGAAGATCTCTGGAGGGAGACCCAGTACTTC.

V gene TRBV2 combines with J gene TRBJ2-3; the match to TRBD2 covers 9 bases. Trimming took 6 bases from V and 2 from J; bases not matched to a gene: 15. The CDR3 has 18 residues. From germline, CDR1 is SNHLY and CDR2 FYNNEI. In DNA form, the CDR3 reads TGTGCCAGCAGCTTCCCCCTAGCCAGGACTAGCGACACAGATACGCAGTATTTT. This encodes CASSFPLARTSDTDTQYF.

V usage is TRBV5-6 and J usage is TRBJ1-5; D is unclear. CDR3 length equals 12 residues. V was trimmed by 1 base and J by 3 bases, leaving 2 bases between them. Germline assignment: CDR1 SGHDT and CDR2 YYEEEE. The CDR3: CASSLLNQPQHF. In DNA form, the CDR3 reads TGTGCCAGCAGCTTGCTCAATCAGCCCCAGCATTTT.

The J gene is TRBJ1-3, the V gene TRBV21-1; TRBD1, as called in the table, went unchecked against the DNA. TRBV21-1 is an annotated pseudogene. The CDR3 has 15 amino acids. The CDR3 DNA reads TGTGCCAGCAGTCCGATCAGGGGTGCTGGAAACACCATATATTTT. As protein: CASSPIRGAGNTIYF.

V and J are TRBV12-3 or TRBV12-4 and TRBJ2-1, with D maybe TRBD2 (5 bases). CDR3 size: 12 residues. The germline V and J ends were trimmed by 6 bases and 9 bases, with 12 bases remaining between them. CDR3: CASSPDYGEQFF. CDR3 coding DNA: TGTGCCAGCAGCCCCGACTACGGTGAGCAGTTCTTC.

V gene TRBV2 combines with J gene TRBJ1-2; D is possibly TRBD1 (6 bases). Germline V CDR1 and CDR2: SNHLY, FYNNEI. The CDR3 is 15 residues long. The V gene lost 0 bases and the J gene lost 8 bases, with 16 bases spanning the gap. As DNA, the CDR3 is TGTGCCAGCAGTGAAGCGCGGTCAGGGGCGGAGGGCTACACCTTC. It translates to CASSEARSGAEGYTF. Supplemented by reference TRBV2 and TRBJ1-2, the full variable domain reads EPEVTQTPSHQVTQMGQEVILRCVPISNHLYFYWYRQILGQKVEFLVSFYNNEISEKSEIFDDQFSVERPDGSNFTLKIRSTKLEDSAMYFCASSEARSGAEGYTFGSGTRLTVV.

J is TRBJ2-1 and V is TRBV14, with 9 bases that match TRBD1. Germline V gene data show CDR1 as SGHDN and CDR2 as FVKESK. V lost 4 bases, J lost 6 bases, and 25 bases stayed unmatched. The CDR3 sequence is 21 residues long. CDR3 nucleotide sequence: TGTGCCAGCAGCCCCAGTGGTATTCGGACAGGGGATTTTTTTTATAGCAATGAGCAGTTCTTC. Its protein is CASSPSGIRTGDFFYSNEQFF.

This chain links TRBV5-1 with TRBJ2-7, with D possibly TRBD1 on 6 matching bases. The V end was cut by 4 bases, the J end by 3 bases, with 14 bases between. The germline CDR1 and CDR2 sequences are SGHRS and YFSETQ. The CDR3 extends over 14 amino acids. CDR3 residues: CASSLDEGVYEQYF. Here the CDR3 DNA reads TGCGCCAGCAGCCTGGACGAGGGGGTCTACGAGCAGTACTTC.

The chain uses TRBV9 and TRBJ2-7; 12 nucleotides line up with TRBD1. From germline, CDR1 is SGDLS and CDR2 YYNGEE. J was trimmed by 5 bases and V by 0 bases; bases with no gene match: 18. The CDR3 spans 20 residues. As DNA, the CDR3 is TGTGCCAGCAGCGTAGGGCTGGGACAGGGGGCACGAGAGCTCCCTCACGAGCAGTACTTC. As protein: CASSVGLGQGARELPHEQYF.

V gene TRBV19 combines with J gene TRBJ2-3, with TRBD2 identical over 10 bases. Trimming at V came to 2 bases and at J to 3 bases, leaving 8 bases not matched to a gene. Germline V gene data show CDR1 as LNHDA and CDR2 as SQIVND (reference sequence). This CDR3 has 17 residues. CDR3 sequence: CASSIPRSSGSTDTQYF. The CDR3 bases are TGTGCCAGTAGTATACCTCGGTCTAGCGGGAGTACAGATACGCAGTATTTT. Full variable domain (missing parts from reference TRBV19 and TRBJ2-3): DGGITQSPKYLFRKEGQNVTLSCEQNLNHDAMYWYRQDPGQGLRLIYYSQIVNDFQKGDIAEGYSVSREKKESFPLTVTSAQKNPTAFYLCASSIPRSSGSTDTQYFGPGTRLTVL.

This sequence joins TRBV16 and TRBJ2-2, with 9 positions matching TRBD1. The CDR3 sequence is 17 residues long. V trimming: 2 bases; J trimming: 4 bases; junction bases outside the gene matches: 8. Germline CDR1 KGHSY, CDR2 FQNENV. Here the CDR3 reads CASSQPGQGFGTGELFF. The CDR3 DNA follows: TGTGCCAGCAGCCAACCGGGACAGGGTTTTGGCACCGGGGAGCTGTTTTTT.

The chain employs TRBV18 and TRBJ2-7, with 8 bases lining up with TRBD1. V lost 4 bases and J lost 5; bases outside the gene matches: 10. The CDR3 is 15 residues long. CDR1 and CDR2 (germline): KGHSH, LQKENI. CDR3 coding DNA: TGTGCCAGCTCACGGGCTACAGGGGGAACAAACGAGCAGTACTTC. This codes for CASSRATGGTNEQYF.

The chain uses TRBV7-2 and TRBJ1-4; D unresolved. This CDR3 comprises 18 residues. The V and J ends lost 5 bases and 0 bases respectively, with 19 bases between them. Germline CDR1 is SGHTA and CDR2 is FQGNSA. The CDR3 nucleotides are TGTGCCAGCAGCCCCGGATACCAGACACCAGCAACTAATGAAAAACTGTTTTTT. Translated: CASSPGYQTPATNEKLFF.

V is TRBV6-6 and J is TRBJ1-2, with D perhaps TRBD1 (5 bases). CDR1 and CDR2 from the germline V gene are MNHNY and SVGAGI (reference sequence). V shed 5 bases and J shed 6 bases, with 16 bases lying between them. This CDR3 spans 14 amino acids. The CDR3 DNA follows: TGTGCCAGCAGTCGATCGGGGGGGGGAGATGGCTACACCTTC. Translation gives CASSRSGGGDGYTF.

About this clone itself: This sample includes further DNA sequences coding for the same CDR3. The chain has TRBV28 and TRBJ2-5; TRBD2 matches 7 bases. The CDR3 spans 14 residues. V lost 4 bases, J lost 2 bases, and 4 bases stayed unmatched. Germline V gives CDR1 MDHEN, CDR2 SYDVKM. CDR3 amino acids: CASSSLAGQETQYF. The DNA of the CDR3 is TGTGCCAGCAGTTCCTTAGCGGGTCAAGAGACCCAGTACTTC.

This clone came up once. J is TRBJ1-2 and V is TRBV6-1; 9 nucleotides match TRBD1. Germline lookup yields CDR1 MNHNS and CDR2 SASEGT. This CDR3 has 16 amino acids. Unmatched junction bases numbered 8, after V lost 4 bases and J lost 2 bases. The CDR3 coding sequence is TGTGCCAGCAGTGCCCACAGGGGGCAAAGGAACTATGGCTACACCTTC. Its translation: CASSAHRGQRNYGYTF.

The rearrangement uses TRBV18 and TRBJ2-7, with D maybe TRBD1 (6 bases). Germline CDR1 and CDR2: KGHSH and LQKENI. The CDR3 covers 14 residues. V was pared by 3 bases and J by 0 bases, with 9 bases between. The CDR3 reads CASSPDSTSYEQYF. CDR3 DNA sequence: TGTGCCAGCTCACCGGACAGTACCTCCTACGAGCAGTACTTC.

The rearrangement uses TRBV19 and TRBJ1-5, with D tentatively TRBD1 (5 bases). The CDR3 is 15 amino acids. The germline gives CDR1 LNHDA, CDR2 SQIVND (reference sequence). V lost 1 base to trimming and J lost 3 bases, with 10 bases between them. CDR3 region: CASSIGTRFNQPQHF. CDR3 bases: TGTGCCAGTAGTATAGGGACAAGGTTCAATCAGCCCCAGCATTTT.

This rearrangement joins TRBV13 to TRBJ1-2, with D possibly being TRBD1 (5 bases). Per the germline V gene, CDR1 is PRHDT and CDR2 is FYEKMQ (reference sequence). V dropped 5 bases and J dropped 4 bases, with 20 bases sitting between them. This CDR3 is built from 16 residues. CDR3 coding DNA: TGTGCCAGCAGCCTACTCCCGGAGACGGGGGTCTATGGCTACACCTTC. This codes for CASSLLPETGVYGYTF.

This rearrangement joins TRBV5-1 to TRBJ1-4; 7 bases fit TRBD1. The CDR3 has 14 residues. Per the germline V gene, CDR1 is SGHRS and CDR2 is YFSETQ. The J segment lost 10 bases and the V segment lost 3 bases, leaving 9 bases of the junction unmatched. The CDR3 sequence: CASSSTGWEGKLFF. DNA for the CDR3: TGCGCCAGCAGCTCGACAGGGTGGGAAGGAAAACTGTTTTTT.

The chain uses TRBV4-1 and TRBJ1-3, with 10 bases aligning to TRBD1. V shed 0 bases, J shed 7 bases, and the junction held 3 bases outside the gene matches. The CDR3 runs to 15 residues. Germline CDR1 and CDR2: MGHRA and YSYEKL. CDR3 nucleotide sequence: TGCGCCAGCAGCCAAGAGGGACAGGGGAGGAACACCATATATTTT. The encoded protein is CASSQEGQGRNTIYF.